One sample yielded the 30 T cell receptor beta chains listed below, sequenced in a study of CD8+ T cells in alopecia areata. RNA extraction and reverse transcription yielded cDNA as sequencing template. Method: immunoSEQ multiplex PCR; TCRdb's copy keeps in-frame clones and lacks some. The sample consists of 150,000 or so clones, less than 65% of them appearing once. The sample consisted of CD8+ T cells sorted from blood, taken at week 0. The receptors stem from a human donor with alopecia areata.

The chain carries TRBV30 and TRBJ2-6; a possible D gene is TRBD1 (5 bases). Germline loops: CDR1 GTSNPN, CDR2 SVGIG (reference sequence). The CDR3 contains 15 residues. V was trimmed by 1 base and J by 1 base, leaving 8 bases between them. The CDR3 loop reads CAWSATESGANVLTF. For the CDR3, the DNA is TGTGCCTGGAGTGCGACAGAGTCTGGGGCCAACGTCCTGACTTTC.

As DNA, the CDR3 is TGTGCCAGCGGTGTGCGGAACTCCTACAATGAGCAGTTCTTC. Its protein product is CASGVRNSYNEQFF. The chain employs TRBV13 and TRBJ2-1; D remains ambiguous. The CDR3 is made up of 14 amino acids. V was trimmed by 8 bases and J by 0 bases, leaving 11 bases between them. The germline V gene has CDR1 PRHDT and CDR2 FYEKMQ (reference sequence).

The chain links TRBV5-6 to TRBJ2-1; no clear D gene. V was pared by 4 bases and J by 0 bases, with 17 bases between. Germline CDR1 and CDR2: SGHDT and YYEEEE. This CDR3 is built from 17 residues. This CDR3 is CASSPGSTYSSYNEQFF. CDR3 DNA sequence: TGTGCCAGCAGCCCCGGCTCAACGTATAGCTCCTACAATGAGCAGTTCTTC.

This clone was seen only a few times. The gene calls are TRBV19 and TRBJ2-7; D perhaps matches TRBD1 (6 bases). The CDR3 runs to 14 residues. With 6 bases removed from V and 2 bases from J, the gap between germline ends came to 14 bases. Germline V gene data show CDR1 as LNHDA and CDR2 as SQIVND (reference sequence). CDR3 DNA: TGTGCCAGTAGCACAGGGTTGGGGACCTACGAGCAGTACTTC. Translation gives CASSTGLGTYEQYF. Using reference TRBV19 and TRBJ2-7 for the parts outside the CDR3, the full variable domain is DGGITQSPKYLFRKEGQNVTLSCEQNLNHDAMYWYRQDPGQGLRLIYYSQIVNDFQKGDIAEGYSVSREKKESFPLTVTSAQKNPTAFYLCASSTGLGTYEQYFGPGTRLTVT.

V gene TRBV30 combines with J gene TRBJ2-3; 9 nucleotides agree with TRBD2. The CDR3 runs 14 residues. CDR1 and CDR2 from the germline V gene are GTSNPN and SVGIG (reference sequence). J gave up 2 bases and V 4 bases, and 4 bases lay outside the gene matches. The CDR3 nucleotides are TGTGCCTGGACTAGCGGGGCCATCACAGATACGCAGTATTTT. It translates to CAWTSGAITDTQYF.

V usage is TRBV6-5 and J usage is TRBJ2-7; D may be TRBD1 (6 bases). The CDR3 loop spans 14 amino acids. The V gene lost 5 bases and the J gene lost 3 bases, with 14 bases spanning the gap. Per germline, CDR1 MNHEY and CDR2 SVGAGI. The CDR3 DNA is TGTGCCAGCAGTCCGGACAGCCCGGTCTACGAGCAGTACTTC. Translating it yields CASSPDSPVYEQYF.

The V call is TRBV25-1, the J call TRBJ2-3; D not certain. The CDR3 loop spans 12 amino acids. The V gene lost 1 base and the J gene lost 6 bases, with 5 bases spanning the gap. The germline gives CDR1 MGHDK, CDR2 SYGVNS. DNA of the CDR3: TGTGCCAGCAGTGAATCTGGGGATACGCAGTATTTT. It yields the protein CASSESGDTQYF.

This chain links TRBV14 with TRBJ1-1; the D gene is possibly TRBD1 (6 bases). Trimming took 1 base from V and 0 from J, leaving 12 bases between them. Germline V gene data show CDR1 as SGHDN and CDR2 as FVKESK. The length of the CDR3 is 16 residues. CDR3 protein: CASSQVIGDMNTEAFF. The CDR3 DNA reads as TGTGCCAGCAGCCAAGTAATCGGGGACATGAACACTGAAGCTTTCTTT.

The chain joins TRBV5-1 to TRBJ2-7, with D unclear. CDR1 SGHRS and CDR2 YFSETQ come from the germline V gene. Trimming removed 0 bases from V and 5 bases from J, with 9 bases in between. CDR3 length equals 13 residues. The CDR3 DNA follows: TGCGCCAGCAGCTTGGAACCGATAGACGAGCAGTACTTC. Residues: CASSLEPIDEQYF.

J is TRBJ2-7 and V is TRBV5-6, with 8 bases aligning to TRBD1. Losses at the gene ends were 0 bases for V and 7 bases for J; bases not matched to a gene: 6. The germline V gene encodes CDR1 SGHDT and CDR2 YYEEEE. This CDR3 region has 14 residues. The CDR3 region has the DNA TGTGCCAGCAGCTTGGGGACAGGGTTGTCTGAGCAGTACTTC. Translation: CASSLGTGLSEQYF.

The chain uses TRBV5-1 and TRBJ2-5; weak D call: TRBD1 (5 bases). V lost 5 bases and J 3 bases, leaving 8 bases between the germline ends. CDR3 length: 12 residues. Germline CDR1 and CDR2: SGHRS and YFSETQ. CDR3 sequence reads: CASRTDKETQYF. The CDR3 nucleotides read TGCGCCAGCAGAACGGACAAAGAGACCCAGTACTTC.

The table lists this clone with a few counts. This chain connects TRBV14 to TRBJ2-7; 7 bases fit TRBD1. There are 15 residues in the CDR3. The V and J ends lost 3 bases and 5 bases, in that order; junction bases with no gene match: 10. Germline V CDR1 and CDR2: SGHDN, FVKESK. In DNA form, the CDR3 reads TGTGCCAGCAGCCATTTGGGTGACAGGGCCGACGAGCAGTACTTC. This sequence encodes CASSHLGDRADEQYF.

Comment on this clone: At one end the junction does not follow the germline gene, possibly because of a read error. The chain links TRBV14 to TRBJ1-2; a possible D gene is TRBD1 (5 bases). This CDR3 spans 13 amino acids. Germline V gene lookup returns CDR1 SGHDN and CDR2 FVKESK. In DNA, the CDR3 is TGTGCCACCAGCCCCAGGGTTGACTATGGCTACACCTTC. As protein: CATSPRVDYGYTF. The variable domain in full, with the rest retrieved from reference TRBV14 and TRBJ1-2, is EAGVTQFPSHSVIEKGQTVTLRCDPISGHDNLYWYRRVMGKEIKFLLHFVKESKQDESGMPNNRFLAERTGGTYSTLKVQPAELEDSGVYFCATSPRVDYGYTFGSGTRLTVV.

The V call is TRBV7-2, the J call TRBJ1-5; D uncertain. This CDR3 has 15 residues. Trimming took 5 bases from V and 0 from J, leaving 11 bases between them. CDR1 SGHTA and CDR2 FQGNSA come from the germline V gene. The CDR3 spells CASSPFENSNQPQHF. CDR3 in DNA: TGTGCCAGCAGCCCTTTCGAGAATAGCAATCAGCCCCAGCATTTT.

The rearrangement uses TRBV9 and TRBJ1-2, with TRBD1 identical over 8 bases. The CDR3 sequence is 13 residues long. Germline V CDR1 and CDR2: SGDLS, YYNGEE. Unmatched junction bases numbered 6, after V lost 3 bases and J lost 8 bases. The DNA for the CDR3 is TGTGCCAGCAGCGCGGACAGGGCTTGGGGCTACACCTTC. Translating it yields CASSADRAWGYTF.

The chain combines TRBV20-1 with TRBJ2-7; D ambiguous. This CDR3 comprises 11 residues. Germline V gives CDR1 DFQATT, CDR2 SNEGSKA (reference sequence). V was trimmed by 0 bases and J by 4 bases, leaving 4 bases between them. The CDR3 region is CSAREKYEQYF. As DNA, the CDR3 is TGCAGTGCTAGAGAGAAATACGAGCAGTACTTC.

This clone was observed a few times. The V call is TRBV7-2, the J call TRBJ1-1, with D hard to call. Germline CDR1 is SGHTA and CDR2 is FQGNSA. V shed 5 bases and J shed 8 bases, with 9 bases lying between them. CDR3 length: 11 amino acids. The CDR3 sequence: CASSPPGEAFF. The CDR3 DNA reads as TGTGCCAGCAGCCCCCCCGGAGAAGCTTTCTTT.

In its sample, this clone was seen a few times. The chain has TRBV10-1 and TRBJ1-6; D is ambiguous. V lost 6 bases to trimming and J lost 7 bases, with 10 bases between them. The V gene's germline CDR1 is WNHNN and CDR2 SYGVQD (reference sequence). CDR3 size: 13 residues. CDR3 amino acids: CASSETRNSPLHF. The CDR3 DNA is TGCGCCAGCAGCGAGACCCGGAATTCACCCCTCCACTTT.

The chain has TRBV7-2 and TRBJ2-3; D gene unclear. Germline V gene data show CDR1 as SGHTA and CDR2 as FQGNSA. V gave up 2 bases and J gave up 5 bases, with 17 bases separating them. The CDR3 consists of 16 residues. The CDR3, as DNA: TGTGCCAGCAGCTTATCTCATTGGCTAACGGGAGATACGCAGTATTTT. Its translation is CASSLSHWLTGDTQYF.

The gene calls are TRBV29-1 and TRBJ2-7, with 8 bases identical to TRBD2. V gave up 3 bases and J gave up 1 base; unmatched junction bases: 5. The CDR3 covers 14 residues. Germline V gene lookup returns CDR1 SQVTM and CDR2 ANQGSEA. CDR3 region: CSVELAGPSYEQYF. Written as DNA, the CDR3 is TGCAGCGTTGAGTTAGCGGGGCCTTCCTACGAGCAGTACTTC.

In this sample, this clone turned up a few times. The rearrangement joins TRBV4-1 to TRBJ2-7, with D hard to call. Germline CDR1 is MGHRA and CDR2 is YSYEKL. The CDR3 totals 14 residues. V shed 1 base and J shed 3 bases, with 10 bases lying between them. The CDR3 reads CASSQARSDYEQYF. The CDR3 DNA sequence: TGCGCCAGCAGCCAAGCTAGATCCGACTACGAGCAGTACTTC.

The CDR3 nucleotides are TGTGCCAGCAGCCAAGATACCAGGGCCCACGAGCAGTACTTC. Its translation is CASSQDTRAHEQYF. The gene calls are TRBV14 and TRBJ2-7, with D maybe TRBD1 (5 bases). Per the germline V gene, CDR1 is SGHDN and CDR2 is FVKESK. The CDR3 has 14 amino acids. Trimming stripped 0 bases from V and 5 bases from J, with 11 bases between. Based on the CDR3 plus reference TRBV14 and TRBJ2-7, the full variable domain is EAGVTQFPSHSVIEKGQTVTLRCDPISGHDNLYWYRRVMGKEIKFLLHFVKESKQDESGMPNNRFLAERTGGTYSTLKVQPAELEDSGVYFCASSQDTRAHEQYFGPGTRLTVT.

The V gene is TRBV13, the J gene TRBJ1-1; D is unclear. The CDR3 length is 14 residues. The V and J ends lost 1 base and 2 bases respectively, with 8 bases between them. Germline loops: CDR1 PRHDT, CDR2 FYEKMQ (reference sequence). Written as DNA, the CDR3 is TGTGCCAGCAGCTTAGAACACCTAAACACTGAAGCTTTCTTT. It encodes CASSLEHLNTEAFF.

This chain links TRBV30 with TRBJ2-3, with a weak D call TRBD1 (6 bases). In germline, CDR1 is GTSNPN, CDR2 SVGIG (reference sequence). This CDR3 has 15 residues. Deletions cut 0 bases from V and 4 bases from J, with 14 bases between. CDR3 sequence: CAWSVSGGGADTQYF. In nucleotides, the CDR3 is TGTGCCTGGAGTGTATCTGGGGGCGGCGCAGATACGCAGTATTTT.

The chain is built from TRBV30 and TRBJ2-7; D could derive from TRBD1 or TRBD2 (5 bases each). Germline CDR1 and CDR2: GTSNPN and SVGIG (reference sequence). There are 15 residues in the CDR3. V lost 8 bases and J 0 bases, leaving 20 bases between the germline ends. DNA for the CDR3: TGTGCCCTGCAAGAAGGGGACGGGGACTCCTACGAGCAGTACTTC. Protein: CALQEGDGDSYEQYF. Based on the CDR3 plus reference TRBV30 and TRBJ2-7, the full variable domain is SQTIHQWPATLVQPVGSPLSLECTVEGTSNPNLYWYRQAAGRGLQLLFYSVGIGQISSEVPQNLSASRPQDRQFILSSKKLLLSDSGFYLCALQEGDGDSYEQYFGPGTRLTVT.

V is TRBV6-5 and J is TRBJ2-3, with 7 bases aligning to TRBD2. The CDR3 is 14 residues long. V gave up 3 bases and J gave up 2 bases; unmatched junction bases: 2. Germline CDR1 and CDR2: MNHEY and SVGAGI. The CDR3 region is CASSYSGPTDTQYF. DNA for the CDR3: TGTGCCAGCAGTTATAGCGGGCCCACAGATACGCAGTATTTT.

V usage is TRBV6-6 and J usage is TRBJ2-7; maybe TRBD2 (7 bases). CDR3 length: 14 residues. Trimming stripped 7 bases from V and 4 bases from J, with 17 bases between. CDR1 is MNHNY and CDR2 is SVGAGI in the germline V gene (reference sequence). CDR3 amino acids: CASKGGRGIYEQYF. The CDR3 nucleotides are TGTGCCAGCAAGGGGGGGCGAGGTATATACGAGCAGTACTTC.

Written as DNA, the CDR3 is TGCAGCGTAGAGGCCGGGACAGGGGAGTATTTT. Translating it yields CSVEAGTGEYF. The chain combines TRBV29-1 with TRBJ2-3; 10 positions agree with TRBD1. V trimming: 6 bases; J trimming: 13 bases; junction bases outside the gene matches: 7. The CDR3 loop spans 11 amino acids. The V gene's germline CDR1 is SQVTM and CDR2 ANQGSEA.

Regarding this clone: Mismatch with germline at one junction end may stem from a read error. V usage is TRBV29-1 and J usage is TRBJ2-2; 7 bases map to TRBD1. There are 15 residues in the CDR3. Germline V gene data show CDR1 as SQVTM and CDR2 as ANQGSEA. CDR3 DNA sequence: TGCAGCGTTCAAGACAGGGATAGGTACACCGGGGAGCTGTTTTTT. This codes for CSVQDRDRYTGELFF.

The chain joins TRBV19 to TRBJ2-3; tentative D call: TRBD2 (6 bases). V dropped 3 bases and J dropped 0 bases, with 10 bases sitting between them. Germline loops: CDR1 LNHDA, CDR2 SQIVND (reference sequence). The CDR3 loop spans 15 amino acids. The CDR3 loop is CASSIVAASTDTQYF. CDR3 DNA: TGTGCCAGTAGTATTGTAGCGGCGAGCACAGATACGCAGTATTTT.